The 25 T cell receptor beta chains presented below share a single source sample, sequenced in a study of shared clonotypes between healthy human individuals (dated by TCRdb to the early 2020s). Receptors were amplified or captured by the immunoSEQ multiplex PCR assay. TCRdb limited this immuneACCESS table to in-frame rearrangements with V and J called. A share of clones is missing; checked studies link under half to unresolved V genes, and the rest is unexplained. The sample table contains over 2 million clones; only one count was recorded for 85% to 95% of them. Around 1.1% of the sample is in the top ten clones. CD8 naive samples were obtained by positive selection for CCR7 among CD45RO-negative cells, yielding a CD45RA+CCR7+ population from which TemRA cells were excluded. What was sequenced was naive CD8+ T cells sorted from blood. In the paper's terms, the cell subset or site label means: CD45RA+CCR7+. These receptors all stem from a man aged 18 to 30 in good health.

The V call is TRBV7-9, the J call TRBJ1-2, with D hard to call. Trimming shortened V by 1 base and J by 6 bases, and 9 bases separated the two germline ends. This CDR3 spans 13 amino acids. Germline-derived CDR1 and CDR2 are SEHNR and FQNEAQ (reference sequence). CDR3 residues: CASSLGHPNGYTF. The CDR3 nucleotides are TGTGCCAGCAGCTTAGGTCATCCAAATGGCTACACCTTC.

The rearrangement uses TRBV19 and TRBJ2-3, with D perhaps matching TRBD2 (6 bases). The CDR3 spans 14 residues. V was cut by 10 bases and J by 3 bases, with 17 bases left in between. CDR1 and CDR2 from the germline V gene are LNHDA and SQIVND (reference sequence). CDR3 region: CAIPLGGRTDTQYF. CDR3 coding DNA: TGTGCCATCCCCCTGGGGGGTAGGACAGATACGCAGTATTTT.

The genes are TRBV5-6 and TRBJ2-7; D is undetermined. Trimming removed 0 bases at V and 2 bases at J, with 9 bases between. CDR3 size: 14 residues. Germline loops: CDR1 SGHDT, CDR2 YYEEEE. The CDR3 sequence: CASSLGGPTYEQYF. DNA of the CDR3: TGTGCCAGCAGCTTGGGTGGGCCTACCTACGAGCAGTACTTC.

The genes are TRBV7-8 and TRBJ2-7; D not certain. Germline V gives CDR1 SGHVS, CDR2 FQNEAQ. Deletions cut 0 bases from V and 3 bases from J, with 6 bases between. The CDR3 spans 13 residues. The DNA of the CDR3 is TGTGCCAGCAGCTTAGCGTGGGGCTACGAGCAGTACTTC. Translation: CASSLAWGYEQYF.

The chain employs TRBV6-1 and TRBJ1-5, with D possibly TRBD1 on 6 matching bases. In germline, CDR1 is MNHNS, CDR2 SASEGT. The CDR3 extends over 19 amino acids. V dropped 2 bases and J dropped 0 bases, with 20 bases sitting between them. The CDR3 here is CASSEKGGRFDYSNQPQHF. In DNA form, the CDR3 reads TGTGCCAGCAGTGAAAAGGGGGGCAGGTTTGACTATAGCAATCAGCCCCAGCATTTT.

The chain couples TRBV7-9 to TRBJ1-6; D possibly corresponds to TRBD1 (6 bases). The CDR3 length is 15 residues. The V end lost 5 bases, the J end lost 6 bases, and 14 bases lay between the germline ends. Per germline, CDR1 SEHNR and CDR2 FQNEAQ (reference sequence). The CDR3 region has the DNA TGTGCCAGCAGCCGCGCGGACAGTTCTAATTCACCCCTCCACTTT. Its translation: CASSRADSSNSPLHF.

The chain has TRBV28 and TRBJ1-1; D is unclear. The CDR3 is made up of 13 amino acids. In germline, CDR1 is MDHEN, CDR2 SYDVKM. The V gene lost 8 bases and the J gene lost 1 base, with 11 bases spanning the gap. CDR3 amino acids: CASLLTRNTEAFF. CDR3 bases: TGTGCCAGCCTCCTGACACGGAACACTGAAGCTTTCTTT.

Note on this clone: The sample contains more than one DNA sequence encoding this CDR3. The chain recombines TRBV19 with TRBJ1-1; D not certain. CDR3 length: 13 residues. Germline CDR1 LNHDA, CDR2 SQIVND (reference sequence). V lost 1 base to trimming and J lost 4 bases, with 7 bases between them. CDR3 DNA: TGTGCCAGTAGTATAGTGTCCGTCACTGAAGCTTTCTTT. This codes for CASSIVSVTEAFF.

The chain has TRBV6-1 and TRBJ1-2, with a possible D match to TRBD1 (5 bases). CDR1 is MNHNS, CDR2 SASEGT, per germline. The CDR3 consists of 16 residues. Trimming shortened V by 1 base and J by 6 bases, and 18 bases separated the two germline ends. CDR3 loop: CASSEVVPRVNDGYTF. CDR3 nucleotide sequence: TGTGCCAGCAGTGAAGTTGTCCCCAGGGTGAATGATGGCTACACCTTC.

The chain recombines TRBV11-2 with TRBJ2-1, with D uncertain. This CDR3 contains 12 residues. The germline V gene encodes CDR1 SGHAT and CDR2 FQNNGV. V lost 0 bases to trimming and J lost 7 bases, with 4 bases between them. CDR3 protein: CASSLEFNEQFF. The CDR3 DNA is TGTGCCAGCAGCTTAGAATTTAATGAGCAGTTCTTC. The whole variable domain, filled in from reference TRBV11-2 and TRBJ2-1, reads EAGVAQSPRYKIIEKRQSVAFWCNPISGHATLYWYQQILGQGPKLLIQFQNNGVVDDSQLPKDRFSAERLKGVDSTLKIQPAKLEDSAVYLCASSLEFNEQFFGPGTRLTVL.

The rearrangement links TRBV15 to TRBJ2-2; no reliable D call. CDR3 length: 14 amino acids. The germline gives CDR1 LNHNV, CDR2 YYDKDF (reference sequence). V was clipped by 5 bases and J by 2 bases, with 9 bases between them. The CDR3 here is CATSWWANTGELFF. CDR3 DNA sequence: TGTGCCACCAGCTGGTGGGCTAACACCGGGGAGCTGTTTTTT.

The chain joins TRBV4-1 to TRBJ2-5, with TRBD2 identical over 12 bases. The DNA end favors TRBJ2-7, so the J call may be wrong. The CDR3 has 21 residues. Germline CDR1 is MGHRA and CDR2 is YSYEKL. The DNA for the CDR3 is TGCGCCAGCAGCCAAGATATACGACTAGCGGGAGCCCTCTCTTTTGGGTACGAGCAGTACTTC. This codes for CASSQDIRLAGALSFGYEQYF.

This clone was recorded only once. The chain has TRBV15 and TRBJ2-3; TRBD2 matches at 9 bases. With 0 bases clipped from V and 2 bases from J, the junction kept 6 bases outside the gene matches. Germline V gene data show CDR1 as LNHNV and CDR2 as YYDKDF (reference sequence). This CDR3 comprises 17 residues. The CDR3 region has the DNA TGTGCCACCAGCAGAGATAGACTAGCGGCAATCACAGATACGCAGTATTTT. Amino acid sequence: CATSRDRLAAITDTQYF. Based on the CDR3 plus reference TRBV15 and TRBJ2-3, the full variable domain is DAMVIQNPRYQVTQFGKPVTLSCSQTLNHNVMYWYQQKSSQAPKLLFHYYDKDFNNEADTPDNFQSRRPNTSFCFLDIRSPGLGDTAMYLCATSRDRLAAITDTQYFGPGTRLTVL.

The chain links TRBV7-9 to TRBJ2-1; D gene uncertain. The CDR3 extends over 15 amino acids. With 1 base removed from V and 4 bases from J, the gap between germline ends came to 11 bases. Germline lookup yields CDR1 SEHNR and CDR2 FQNEAQ (reference sequence). Here the CDR3 DNA reads TGTGCCAGCAGCTTAGAGGGAACGGCATACAATGAGCAGTTCTTC. Encoded protein: CASSLEGTAYNEQFF.

V is TRBV7-9 and J is TRBJ2-7; D might be TRBD2 (6 bases). The CDR3 is 16 residues long. In germline, CDR1 is SEHNR, CDR2 FQNEAQ (reference sequence). The ends were cut back, 5 bases at V and 5 bases at J, with 22 bases in the middle. The CDR3 region is CASSPPRAREKHEQYF. CDR3 DNA sequence: TGTGCCAGCAGCCCACCTCGAGCTCGGGAGAAACACGAGCAGTACTTC.

Worth noting for this clone: The same CDR3 arises from other DNA sequences in this sample as well. The chain combines TRBV7-9 with TRBJ2-7, with TRBD1 as a possible D gene (6 bases). Trimming took off 3 bases at V and 2 bases at J, with 8 bases between the two ends. The germline CDR1 and CDR2 sequences are SEHNR and FQNEAQ (reference sequence). The CDR3 sequence is 13 residues long. The CDR3 DNA reads TGTGCCAGCAGCTTGGGGACAACCTACGAGCAGTACTTC. Amino acids: CASSLGTTYEQYF.

J is TRBJ2-7 and V is TRBV28; D assignment may be TRBD1 or TRBD2 (5 bases each). Germline loops: CDR1 MDHEN, CDR2 SYDVKM. V lost 7 bases to trimming and J lost 3 bases, with 16 bases between them. The CDR3 loop spans 14 amino acids. For the CDR3, the DNA is TGTGCCAGCACCATCTTAGGTGGGGGCTACGAGCAGTACTTC. This encodes CASTILGGGYEQYF.

This chain uses TRBV27 with TRBJ2-7; D gene ambiguous. Trimming pared 10 bases from V and 5 bases from J, leaving 12 bases between. Germline assignment: CDR1 MNHEY and CDR2 SMNVEV (reference sequence). This CDR3 region has 11 residues. CDR3 sequence (DNA): TGTGCCACCAAAGGGCTCCACGAGCAGTACTTC. Amino acids: CATKGLHEQYF.

The genes are TRBV5-6 and TRBJ1-2, with a tentative D call TRBD1 (6 bases). This CDR3 has 16 amino acids. V was shortened by 5 bases and J by 4 bases, with 21 bases between the two germline ends. Germline CDR1 and CDR2: SGHDT and YYEEEE. The CDR3 DNA is TGTGCCAGCAGTCCAGGGGTAAGGGTTGATTCCTATGGCTACACCTTC. It translates to CASSPGVRVDSYGYTF.

The chain uses TRBV7-9 and TRBJ1-1; a possible D gene is TRBD1 (5 bases). The CDR3 has 14 amino acids. The germline V gene has CDR1 SEHNR and CDR2 FQNEAQ (reference sequence). Trimming left V 1 base short and J 4 bases short, with 10 bases between. The CDR3 region is CASSLGRDGTEAFF. The CDR3 DNA reads as TGTGCCAGCAGCTTAGGTCGGGACGGCACTGAAGCTTTCTTT.

The chain employs TRBV19 and TRBJ2-5; 12 positions agree with TRBD2. V trimming: 5 bases; J trimming: 0 bases; junction bases outside the gene matches: 4. The germline V gene has CDR1 LNHDA and CDR2 SQIVND (reference sequence). CDR3 length: 16 amino acids. CDR3 protein: CASSWGTSGYQETQYF. Here the CDR3 DNA reads TGTGCCAGTAGTTGGGGGACTAGCGGGTACCAAGAGACCCAGTACTTC.

This clone came up once. The chain recombines TRBV11-2 with TRBJ1-5; D is perhaps TRBD1 (6 bases). The CDR3 spans 15 residues. V was pared by 1 base and J by 4 bases, with 11 bases between. CDR1 is SGHAT and CDR2 is FQNNGV in the germline V gene. The CDR3 sequence is CASSLADSPNQPQHF. The CDR3 bases are TGTGCCAGCAGCTTAGCGGACAGCCCTAATCAGCCCCAGCATTTT.

Of note for this clone: At the DNA level, this CDR3 is encoded by other sequences in the same sample as well. The V call is TRBV9, the J call TRBJ1-5; perhaps TRBD1 as D (6 bases). The ends were cut back, 0 bases at V and 0 bases at J, with 7 bases in the middle. This CDR3 region has 15 residues. Germline assignment: CDR1 SGDLS and CDR2 YYNGEE. The CDR3 nucleotides are TGTGCCAGCAGCGTAGGGACAGCTAGCAATCAGCCCCAGCATTTT. It encodes CASSVGTASNQPQHF.

This sequence joins TRBV5-1 and TRBJ2-5, with no clear D. V lost 1 base and J 3 bases, leaving 4 bases between the germline ends. This CDR3 has 12 residues. Germline loops: CDR1 SGHRS, CDR2 YFSETQ. This CDR3 reads CASSLTEETQYF. Here the CDR3 DNA reads TGCGCCAGCAGCTTGACCGAAGAGACCCAGTACTTC.

The rearrangement uses TRBV6-6 and TRBJ2-1; D may match TRBD1 or TRBD2 (5 bases each). CDR3 size: 15 residues. Per the germline V gene, CDR1 is MNHNY and CDR2 is SVGAGI (reference sequence). Trimming removed 7 bases at V and 8 bases at J, with 21 bases between. CDR3 sequence (DNA): TGTGCCAGCAATCTCGGGACGTACAGGTCTCATGAGCAGTTCTTC. As protein: CASNLGTYRSHEQFF.